This T cell receptor beta chain comes out of a study of CD8 T cells in Susac syndrome (dated by TCRdb to about 2019). Turning to the overall study: Whether CD8+ T cell activation and differentiation in Susac syndrome was antigen driven was tested using repertoire sequencing. The study compared CD8+ T cell repertoire clonality among eleven to twelve healthy donors, approximately 14 Susac syndrome patients and 15 or so multiple sclerosis patients. Findings and caveats that apply to the study as a whole: The number of individuals in the TCR sequencing and HLA analysis was acknowledged as relatively small.

Peripheral blood CD8+ and CD4+ T cells from healthy donors, Susac syndrome patients and multiple sclerosis patients were profiled by high-throughput TCR beta sequencing. The multiple sclerosis controls were treatment-naive patients who had stable or active relapsing-remitting disease and met the revised McDonald criteria. Bulk CD8+ and CD4+ T cells were purified by magnetic negative isolation, whereas CD8+ TEMRA cells were enriched by FACS. Blood was collected in EDTA tubes and processed within 24 hours, with PBMCs isolated through density gradient centrifugation. PBMCs intended for TCR sequencing were cryopreserved in liquid nitrogen and were subsequently thawed in a 37 degrees C water bath. The sorted or isolated CD4+, CD8+ and CD8+ TEMRA cells had a purity of 90% or higher. RNA was extracted with the RNeasy kit and about 0.5 to 1 ug was reverse transcribed using random hexamers. The immunoSEQ multiplex PCR assay, which covers 54 Vbeta and 13 Jbeta segments, was used to amplify TCR beta CDR3 regions. PCR amplification bias was corrected by using a synthetic template baseline for primer optimization and computational correction. Under the source paper's analysis protocol: Reads were assigned to V, D and J genes according to IMGT and analyzed in immunoSEQ Analyzer, with only productive sequences retained. Clonality was calculated as one minus the Shannon entropy normalized by log2 of the number of productive unique sequences. For each patient and control, public and private clones were evaluated within the 100 most prevalent clones. Clones were defined as Susac-specific if absent from the healthy and MS cohorts, from roughly 1,100 published viral clones and from other ImmuneACCESS disease sequences. TCRdb applied fastp at Q25 and MiXCR to the public reads, then kept only in-frame beta chains. A single entry per CDR3 protein holds the most common genes and DNA from its merged rows. TCRdb, not the original authors, processed these V and J calls. Here the sample has about 430,000 distinct CDR3 sequences; more than 80% occur a single time. The leading ten clones occupy approximately 0.12% of the sample.

This clonotype was seen only once. No cognate antigen has been identified for it. No much larger clone is present one base from it, and per-base qualities are unavailable. Single-read evidence is weak. In the germline V gene (reference sequence), CDR1 corresponds to GTSNPN and CDR2 to SVGIG. The V end loses 0 bases and the J end loses 3 bases, and a stretch of 14 bases separates them. From cysteine to phenylalanine, the CDR3 is 15 amino acids long. The entry retains the CDR3 DNA only, 45 bases that are in frame from base 1. The receptor chain draws on TRBV30 and TRBJ1-1, with the identity of the D gene unclear. Material: CD8+ T cells from PBMCs. This TCR was recovered from a human donor with multiple sclerosis. CDR3 sequence: CAWSVWPPEYTEAFF. The base sequence is TGTGCCTGGAGTGTATGGCCGCCCGAGTACACTGAAGCTTTCTTT.